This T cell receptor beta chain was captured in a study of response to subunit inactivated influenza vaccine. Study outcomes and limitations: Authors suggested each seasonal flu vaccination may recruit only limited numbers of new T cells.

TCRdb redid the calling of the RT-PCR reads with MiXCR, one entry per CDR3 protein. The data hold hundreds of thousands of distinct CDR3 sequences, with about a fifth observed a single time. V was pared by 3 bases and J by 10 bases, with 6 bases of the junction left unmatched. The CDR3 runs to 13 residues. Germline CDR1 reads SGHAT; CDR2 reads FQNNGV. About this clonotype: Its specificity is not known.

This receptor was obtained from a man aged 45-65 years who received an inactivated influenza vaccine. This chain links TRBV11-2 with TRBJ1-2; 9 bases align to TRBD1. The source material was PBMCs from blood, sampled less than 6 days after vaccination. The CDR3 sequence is CASSFGTGKAYTF. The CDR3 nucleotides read TGTGCCAGCAGCTTTGGGACAGGGAAGGCCTACACCTTC.